A single sample is the source of the 17 T cell receptor beta chains below, sequenced in a study of cytomegalovirus exposure and HLA in healthy donors (dated by TCRdb to 2016 to 2017). The library was prepared using the immunoSEQ multiplex PCR assay. For the multiplex PCR, a mixture combining 60 forward primers for TCR Vbeta segments and 13 reverse primers for TCR Jbeta segments was used. The immuneACCESS repertoire file appears here via TCRdb, limited to in-frame rearrangements. These files lack a portion of the clones; in checked studies, under half of the deficit traces to unresolved V genes, and the cause of the others is not known. This sample gives roughly 130,000 clones in total; 82% of them show up just once. The leading ten clones occupy about 11% of the sample. Sequenced sample: PBMCs. These receptors all come from a male donor in good health and CMV-seropositive.

V is TRBV2 and J is TRBJ2-7, with D perhaps matching TRBD2 (6 bases). V was pared by 8 bases and J by 4 bases, with 12 bases between. The CDR3 totals 12 residues. Germline V gene lookup returns CDR1 SNHLY and CDR2 FYNNEI. CDR3 protein: CASGGNPYEQYF. DNA for the CDR3: TGTGCCAGCGGCGGGAATCCGTACGAGCAGTACTTC.

V is TRBV9 and J is TRBJ2-4; tentative D call: TRBD2 (6 bases). Germline CDR1 is SGDLS and CDR2 is YYNGEE. This CDR3 comprises 12 residues. V was clipped by 2 bases and J by 8 bases, with 8 bases between them. DNA of the CDR3: TGTGCCAGCAGCGTCCGCGGGGACATTCAGTACTTC. It encodes CASSVRGDIQYF.

The chain joins TRBV11-2 to TRBJ2-5, with 7 bases matching TRBD1. Germline V lookup: CDR1 SGHAT, CDR2 FQNNGV. The CDR3 is 14 residues long. Losses at the gene ends were 5 bases for V and 2 bases for J; bases not matched to a gene: 5. CDR3 coding DNA: TGTGCCAGCAGCGTAACAGGGGATCAAGAGACCCAGTACTTC. It is translated as CASSVTGDQETQYF.

This rearrangement joins TRBV9 to TRBJ2-7; 9 bases line up with TRBD2. The CDR3 is made up of 15 amino acids. J was trimmed by 5 bases and V by 2 bases; bases with no gene match: 8. The germline V gene has CDR1 SGDLS and CDR2 YYNGEE. The CDR3 coding sequence is TGTGCCAGCAGCGTGTCCGCGGGAGGGCCAAACGAGCAGTACTTC. It codes for CASSVSAGGPNEQYF.

The CDR3 sequence is CASSLSGGGLASHEQYF. The CDR3 DNA sequence: TGTGCCAGCAGTCTCTCTGGGGGGGGACTAGCGTCCCACGAGCAGTACTTC. The chain joins TRBV11-2 to TRBJ2-7; 10 positions match TRBD2. Trimming at V came to 6 bases and at J to 5 bases, leaving 16 bases not matched to a gene. The CDR3 has 17 residues. The germline V gene has CDR1 SGHAT and CDR2 FQNNGV.

The chain combines TRBV28 with TRBJ1-5; 9 bases are shared with TRBD1. This CDR3 is built from 16 residues. Germline loops: CDR1 MDHEN, CDR2 SYDVKM. The junction had 18 bases not matched to a gene; V was cut back by 8 bases and J by 10 bases. CDR3 sequence: CASLSRQGVPISPQHF. In DNA form, the CDR3 reads TGTGCCAGCCTCTCGAGACAGGGGGTCCCAATCAGCCCCCAGCATTTT.

The chain carries TRBV7-8 and TRBJ2-1; 8 bases match TRBD2. V lost 1 base, J lost 9 bases, and 11 bases stayed unmatched. This CDR3 has 16 amino acids. The V gene's germline CDR1 is SGHVS and CDR2 FQNEAQ. CDR3 nucleotides: TGTGCCAGCAGCTTAGTTCCCGGACTAGCACTGATTGAGCAGTTCTTC. This translates into CASSLVPGLALIEQFF.

The rearrangement links TRBV19 to TRBJ2-5; TRBD2 might be the D (6 bases). The V gene lost 5 bases and the J gene lost 5 bases, with 12 bases spanning the gap. This CDR3 is 13 amino acids long. Germline CDR1 LNHDA, CDR2 SQIVND (reference sequence). The CDR3 bases are TGTGCCAGTAGTCAACGGGGAGGTGAGACCCAGTACTTC. As protein: CASSQRGGETQYF. Looking up the rest from reference TRBV19 and TRBJ2-5 gives the full variable domain: DGGITQSPKYLFRKEGQNVTLSCEQNLNHDAMYWYRQDPGQGLRLIYYSQIVNDFQKGDIAEGYSVSREKKESFPLTVTSAQKNPTAFYLCASSQRGGETQYFGPGTRLLVL.

V is TRBV6-1 and J is TRBJ2-3, with 13 positions matching TRBD2. In germline, CDR1 is MNHNS, CDR2 SASEGT. This CDR3 region has 14 residues. V gave up 6 bases and J gave up 6 bases; unmatched junction bases: 3. The CDR3 is CASRETSGGDTQYF. The CDR3 DNA reads as TGTGCCAGCAGAGAGACTAGCGGGGGGGATACGCAGTATTTT.

V usage is TRBV5-4 and J usage is TRBJ2-2, with 9 bases fitting TRBD2. This CDR3 is built from 14 residues. Germline V lookup: CDR1 SGHNT, CDR2 YYREEE (reference sequence). The trim removed 4 bases at V and 4 bases at J, leaving 2 bases unmatched. The CDR3 DNA is TGTGCCAGCAGCGTTAGCGGGAGCACCGGGGAGCTGTTTTTT. Translating gives CASSVSGSTGELFF.

Sample share makes this clone medium-sized. This chain links TRBV7-2 with TRBJ2-5, with 7 bases lining up with TRBD2. The length of the CDR3 is 14 residues. Germline loops: CDR1 SGHTA, CDR2 FQGNSA. V lost 2 bases and J lost 5; bases outside the gene matches: 5. This chain's CDR3 is CASSLMGGPETQYF. The DNA for the CDR3 is TGTGCCAGCAGCTTAATGGGAGGGCCGGAGACCCAGTACTTC.

The CDR3 region has the DNA TGTGCCAGCAGTGTCACAGGGGGCAACGAGCAGTACTTC. Residues: CASSVTGGNEQYF. The V and J genes are TRBV6-1 and TRBJ2-7; 9 bases fit TRBD1. CDR3 size: 13 residues. Germline CDR1 and CDR2: MNHNS and SASEGT. J lost 5 bases, V lost 4 bases, and 3 bases had no gene match.

The V and J genes are TRBV29-1 and TRBJ2-6; D remains ambiguous. V shed 0 bases and J shed 0 bases, with 9 bases lying between them. This CDR3 has 16 residues. Germline V gene lookup returns CDR1 SQVTM and CDR2 ANQGSEA. CDR3 in amino acids: CSVEDFSSSGANVLTF. In DNA, the CDR3 is TGCAGCGTTGAAGATTTTTCGAGCTCTGGGGCCAACGTCCTGACTTTC.

This clone was seen a single time. This specimen includes other DNA sequences encoding the same CDR3. The rearrangement joins TRBV10-3 to TRBJ1-5; 8 bases line up with TRBD1. Germline loops: CDR1 ENHRY, CDR2 SYGVKD. Trimming took 6 bases from V and 4 from J; bases not matched to a gene: 2. The CDR3 consists of 13 residues. This CDR3 reads CAIRTGANQPQHF. CDR3 nucleotides: TGTGCCATCAGGACAGGGGCAAATCAGCCCCAGCATTTT.

The chain is built from TRBV18 and TRBJ1-6, with 11 nucleotides matching TRBD1. This CDR3 region has 14 residues. Trimming took 3 bases from V and 10 from J; bases not matched to a gene: 2. Looked up from germline, CDR1 is KGHSH and CDR2 is LQKENI. This CDR3 reads CASSPGTGGSPLHF. The CDR3 DNA reads TGTGCCAGCTCACCCGGGACAGGGGGATCACCCCTCCACTTT. The full variable domain, with the rest looked up from reference TRBV18 and TRBJ1-6, is NAGVMQNPRHLVRRRGQEARLRCSPMKGHSHVYWYRQLPEEGLKFMVYLQKENIIDESGMPKERFSAEFPKEGPSILRIQQVVRGDSAAYFCASSPGTGGSPLHFGNGTRLTVT.

The chain is built from TRBV5-4 and TRBJ2-1, with D perhaps matching TRBD2 (5 bases). The ends were cut back, 3 bases at V and 8 bases at J, with 15 bases in the middle. Germline lookup yields CDR1 SGHNT and CDR2 YYREEE (reference sequence). The CDR3 totals 14 residues. The CDR3, as DNA: TGTGCCAGCAGCTCCGGACTCATCCCAGATGAGCAGTTCTTC. Its translation: CASSSGLIPDEQFF. The full variable domain, completed using reference TRBV5-4 and TRBJ2-1, is ETGVTQSPTHLIKTRGQQVTLRCSSQSGHNTVSWYQQALGQGPQFIFQYYREEENGRGNFPPRFSGLQFPNYSSELNVNALELDDSALYLCASSSGLIPDEQFFGPGTRLTVL.

The CDR3 DNA is TGTGCCAGCAGAGAGACAGGGGGACGCGAGCAGTACTTC. It codes for CASRETGGREQYF. V usage is TRBV2 and J usage is TRBJ2-7, with 9 bases matching TRBD1. Unmatched junction bases numbered 6, after V lost 6 bases and J lost 6 bases. Germline V lookup: CDR1 SNHLY, CDR2 FYNNEI. The CDR3 runs to 13 residues.